The 8 T cell receptor beta chains presented below share a single source sample, sequenced in a study of blood T cells in healthy people across ages. A second PCR of roughly 7 to 11 cycles used a sample-barcoded 5' primer and a J-beta primer mix. One entry per CDR3 protein, called by TCRdb with MiXCR from the 5' RACE reads. The data hold about 2 million distinct CDR3 sequences, with about 49% observed a single time. Sequencing was carried out using blood. Source of these receptors: a woman aged 40 to 50 in good health.

J is TRBJ2-1 and V is TRBV28, with 8 bases that match TRBD2. Germline CDR1 is MDHEN and CDR2 is SYDVKM. CDR3 length: 15 residues. V trimming: 3 bases; J trimming: 8 bases; junction bases outside the gene matches: 9. Here the CDR3 DNA reads TGTGCCAGCAGTTTGACCCCGGGACTAGTAGATGAGCAGTTCTTC. It yields the protein CASSLTPGLVDEQFF.

This clonotype has just a few counts. The chain couples TRBV5-1 to TRBJ2-3, with TRBD1 identical over 9 bases. From germline, CDR1 is SGHRS and CDR2 YFSETQ. With 4 bases clipped from V and 6 bases from J, the junction kept 12 bases outside the gene matches. The CDR3 runs 16 residues. As DNA, the CDR3 is TGCGCCAGCAGCCATTGGGACAGGGCAAAACTGGATACGCAGTATTTT. It specifies CASSHWDRAKLDTQYF.

The chain links TRBV6-6 to TRBJ1-5; D is unresolved. The V gene's germline CDR1 is MNHNY and CDR2 SVGAGI (reference sequence). With 7 bases removed from V and 1 base from J, the gap between germline ends came to 14 bases. The CDR3 contains 15 residues. The CDR3, as DNA: TGTGCCAGCATTCACACCGGAGGGAGCAATCAGCCCCAGCATTTT. Its protein is CASIHTGGSNQPQHF.

As DNA, the CDR3 is TGTGCCAGCAGCCTAAATTATGGACTAGCGGGGGGGCCAGGGCAAGAGACCCAGTACTTC. Protein sequence: CASSLNYGLAGGPGQETQYF. This chain links TRBV7-2 with TRBJ2-5, with 15 nucleotides matching TRBD2. The CDR3 sequence is 20 residues long. Germline V gene sequence: CDR1 SGHTA, CDR2 FQGNSA. V shed 5 bases and J 2 bases; nucleotides not matched to a gene: 15. The entire variable domain, with the rest obtained from reference TRBV7-2 and TRBJ2-5, is as follows: GAGVSQSPSNKVTEKGKDVELRCDPISGHTALYWYRQSLGQGLEFLIYFQGNSAPDKSGLPSDRFSAERTGGSVSTLTIQRTQQEDSAVYLCASSLNYGLAGGPGQETQYFGPGTRLLVL.

This sequence joins TRBV7-2 and TRBJ1-1; a weak D match, TRBD1 (5 bases). Trimming stripped 7 bases from V and 4 bases from J, with 16 bases between. CDR3 length: 14 residues. Germline CDR1 SGHTA, CDR2 FQGNSA. The CDR3 sequence: CASIPRGSATEAFF. The DNA for the CDR3 is TGTGCCAGCATCCCCCGGGGGTCAGCCACTGAAGCTTTCTTT. The whole variable domain, remainder taken from reference TRBV7-2 and TRBJ1-1, is GAGVSQSPSNKVTEKGKDVELRCDPISGHTALYWYRQSLGQGLEFLIYFQGNSAPDKSGLPSDRFSAERTGGSVSTLTIQRTQQEDSAVYLCASIPRGSATEAFFGQGTRLTVV.

The chain is built from TRBV20-1 and TRBJ2-7, with 9 bases that match TRBD1. The V and J ends lost 6 bases and 6 bases, in that order; junction bases with no gene match: 15. CDR3 length equals 15 residues. Per germline, CDR1 DFQATT and CDR2 SNEGSKA (reference sequence). The CDR3 protein is CSAKDRGHSASEQYF. As DNA, the CDR3 is TGCAGTGCCAAGGACAGGGGACACTCGGCGAGCGAGCAGTACTTC.

The chain links TRBV7-9 to TRBJ1-2, with unresolved D. Per germline, CDR1 SEHNR and CDR2 FQNEAQ (reference sequence). The CDR3 loop spans 13 amino acids. V lost 1 base and J 7 bases, leaving 10 bases between the germline ends. This CDR3 reads CASSLGLGRGYTF. In DNA form, the CDR3 reads TGTGCCAGCAGCTTAGGTTTAGGGCGTGGCTACACCTTC.

The chain couples TRBV5-1 to TRBJ2-1; the D gene could be TRBD1 or TRBD2 (5 bases each). The CDR3 loop spans 14 amino acids. Trimming shortened V by 2 bases and J by 7 bases, and 13 bases separated the two germline ends. The germline gives CDR1 SGHRS, CDR2 YFSETQ. The CDR3 is CASSFDGTWNEQFF. The CDR3 DNA reads TGCGCCAGCAGCTTTGACGGGACCTGGAATGAGCAGTTCTTC.